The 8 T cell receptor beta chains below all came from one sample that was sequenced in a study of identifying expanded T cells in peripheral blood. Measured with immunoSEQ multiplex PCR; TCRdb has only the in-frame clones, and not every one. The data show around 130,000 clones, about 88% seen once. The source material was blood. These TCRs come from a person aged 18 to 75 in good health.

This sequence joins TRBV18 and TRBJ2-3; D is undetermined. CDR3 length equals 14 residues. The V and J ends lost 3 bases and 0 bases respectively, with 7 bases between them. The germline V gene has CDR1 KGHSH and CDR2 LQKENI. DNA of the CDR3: TGTGCCAGCTCACCGACGAGAAGCACAGATACGCAGTATTTT. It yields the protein CASSPTRSTDTQYF.

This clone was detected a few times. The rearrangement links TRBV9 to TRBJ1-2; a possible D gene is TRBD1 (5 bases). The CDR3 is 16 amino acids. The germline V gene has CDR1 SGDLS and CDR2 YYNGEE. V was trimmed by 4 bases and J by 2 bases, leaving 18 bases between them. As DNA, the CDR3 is TGTGCCAGCAGCCCCCGACGGGAGGGGCCCAACTATGGCTACACCTTC. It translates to CASSPRREGPNYGYTF.

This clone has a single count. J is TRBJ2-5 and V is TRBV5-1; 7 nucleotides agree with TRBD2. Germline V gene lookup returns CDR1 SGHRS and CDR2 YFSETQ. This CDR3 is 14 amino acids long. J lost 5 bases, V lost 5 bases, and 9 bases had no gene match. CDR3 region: CASSPTAGVETQYF. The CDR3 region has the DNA TGCGCCAGCAGTCCCACGGCGGGAGTGGAGACCCAGTACTTC. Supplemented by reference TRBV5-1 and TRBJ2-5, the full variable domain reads KAGVTQTPRYLIKTRGQQVTLSCSPISGHRSVSWYQQTPGQGLQFLFEYFSETQRNKGNFPGRFSGRQFSNSRSEMNVSTLELGDSALYLCASSPTAGVETQYFGPGTRLLVL.

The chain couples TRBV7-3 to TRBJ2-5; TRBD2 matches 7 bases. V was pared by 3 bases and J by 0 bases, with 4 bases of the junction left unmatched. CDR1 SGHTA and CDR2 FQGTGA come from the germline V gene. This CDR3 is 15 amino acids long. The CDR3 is CASSLGGGHQETQYF. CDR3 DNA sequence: TGTGCCAGCAGCTTGGGCGGGGGACACCAAGAGACCCAGTACTTC.

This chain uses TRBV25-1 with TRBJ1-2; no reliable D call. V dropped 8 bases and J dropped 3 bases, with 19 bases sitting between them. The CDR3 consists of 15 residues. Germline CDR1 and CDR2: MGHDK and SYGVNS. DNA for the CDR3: TGTGCCAGCTCCCCTCCACGGCCAGAGTACTATGGCTACACCTTC. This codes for CASSPPRPEYYGYTF.

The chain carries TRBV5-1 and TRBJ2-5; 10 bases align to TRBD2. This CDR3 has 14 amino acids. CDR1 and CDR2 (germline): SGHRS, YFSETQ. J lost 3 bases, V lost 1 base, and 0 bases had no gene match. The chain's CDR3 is CASSLLAGEETQYF. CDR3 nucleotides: TGCGCCAGCAGCTTGCTAGCGGGAGAAGAGACCCAGTACTTC.

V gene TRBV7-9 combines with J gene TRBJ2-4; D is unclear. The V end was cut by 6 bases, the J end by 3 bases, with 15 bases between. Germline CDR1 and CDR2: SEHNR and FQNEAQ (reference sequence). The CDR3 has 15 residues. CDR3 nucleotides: TGTGCCAGCAGTTCCCATACACTCATCAAAAACATTCAGTACTTC. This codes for CASSSHTLIKNIQYF.

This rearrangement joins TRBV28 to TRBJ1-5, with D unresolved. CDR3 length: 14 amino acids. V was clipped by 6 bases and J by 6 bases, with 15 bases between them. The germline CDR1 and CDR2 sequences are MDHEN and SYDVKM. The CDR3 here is CASRLGGSAQPQHF. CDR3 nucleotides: TGTGCCAGCAGACTGGGAGGGTCCGCTCAGCCCCAGCATTTT.